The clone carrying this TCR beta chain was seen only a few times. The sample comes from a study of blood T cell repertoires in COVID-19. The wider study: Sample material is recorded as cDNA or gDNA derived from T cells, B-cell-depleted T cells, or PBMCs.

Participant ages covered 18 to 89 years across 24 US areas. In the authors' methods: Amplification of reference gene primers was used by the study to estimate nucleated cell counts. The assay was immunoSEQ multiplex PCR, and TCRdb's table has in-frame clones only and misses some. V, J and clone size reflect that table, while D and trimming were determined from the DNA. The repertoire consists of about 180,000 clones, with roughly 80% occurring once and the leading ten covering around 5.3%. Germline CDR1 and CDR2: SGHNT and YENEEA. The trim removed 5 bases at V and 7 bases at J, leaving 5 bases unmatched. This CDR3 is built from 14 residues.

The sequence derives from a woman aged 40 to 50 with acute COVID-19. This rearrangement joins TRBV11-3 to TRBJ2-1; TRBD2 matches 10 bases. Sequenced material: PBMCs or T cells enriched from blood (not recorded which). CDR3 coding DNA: TGTGCCAGCAGCCCTAGCGGGAGTGGGAATGAGCAGTTCTTC. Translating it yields CASSPSGSGNEQFF. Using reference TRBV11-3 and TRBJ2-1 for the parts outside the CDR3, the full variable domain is EAGVVQSPRYKIIEKKQPVAFWCNPISGHNTLYWYLQNLGQGPELLIRYENEEAVDDSQLPKDRFSAERLKGVDSTLKIQPAELGDSAVYLCASSPSGSGNEQFFGPGTRLTVL.